Presented here are 2 T cell receptor beta chains from one specimen sequenced in a study of T cells in Graves' hyperthyroidism and ophthalmopathy (dated by TCRdb to about 2019). The library was prepared using multiplex PCR. Instrument used: Illumina HiSeq 2000. TCR beta CDR3 regions were amplified from RNA transcripts. The TCR CDR3 was subjected to a first round of RT-PCR using the HTBI primer set and the Qiagen OneStep RT-PCR kit. TCRdb redid the processing of the public reads, applying fastp at Q25 and MiXCR, and retained in-frame beta chains. Every CDR3 protein is listed once, alongside the most common genes and DNA of its rows. Here the sample has approximately 690,000 distinct CDR3 sequences; 20% to 25% occur a single time. About 34% of the sample is in the top ten clones. Material: blood. The origin of the receptors is a man aged 30 to 45 with Graves' ophthalmopathy.

This clonotype occurred many times. The chain combines TRBV29-1 with TRBJ2-1; 11 bases are shared with TRBD2. Germline loops: CDR1 SQVTM, CDR2 ANQGSEA. The junction had 8 bases not matched to a gene; V was cut back by 1 base and J by 6 bases. The CDR3 extends over 16 amino acids. The CDR3 spells CSVEASGTSGINEQFF. CDR3 nucleotides: TGCAGCGTTGAAGCCTCCGGGACTAGCGGCATCAATGAGCAGTTCTTC.

This clonotype was seen repeatedly, ten times or more. This chain uses TRBV3-1 with TRBJ1-1; D remains unclear. Germline V gene data show CDR1 as LGHDT and CDR2 as YNNKEL (reference sequence). The CDR3 length is 15 residues. V was pared by 7 bases and J by 1 base, with 16 bases between. The DNA for the CDR3 is TGTGCCAGCACAAAGTTAAGACTGGGGAACACTGAAGCTTTCTTT. Amino acid sequence: CASTKLRLGNTEAFF.